A selection of T cell receptor beta chains follows, all from one sample in a study of blood T cell repertoires in COVID-19. The data were produced by immunoSEQ multiplex PCR, yet TCRdb's version contains in-frame clones alone and is incomplete. The table shows about 250,000 clones, with about 90% occurring only once. What was sequenced was peripheral blood. The origin of the receptors is an older woman with COVID-19, enrolled during active disease. CDR3s include the opening cysteine and the closing phenylalanine or tryptophan.

cdr3_length: 14
v_call: TRBV21-1
cdr3_aa: CASRGDTNTGELFF

cdr3_length: 18
v_call: TRBV12-5
cdr3_aa: CASGLVKTGTRPESPLHF

cdr3_length: 14
v_call: TRBV5-1
cdr3_aa: CASSFQGEDTEAFF

cdr3_length: 13
v_call: TRBV7-3
cdr3_aa: CASSIRANQPQHF

cdr3_length: 16
v_call: TRBV12-5
cdr3_aa: CASGTIPRIMNTEAFF

cdr3_length: 16
v_call: TRBV19
cdr3_aa: CASSIGNRGGNTEAFF

cdr3_length: 14
v_call: TRBV7-2
cdr3_aa: CASSPSGGFETQYF

cdr3_length: 15
v_call: TRBV5-4
cdr3_aa: CASSLSGTVNTEAFF

cdr3_length: 14
v_call: TRBV18
cdr3_aa: CATIQSGESYGYTF

cdr3_length: 16
v_call: TRBV5-5
cdr3_aa: CASSPIGGTYNSPLHF